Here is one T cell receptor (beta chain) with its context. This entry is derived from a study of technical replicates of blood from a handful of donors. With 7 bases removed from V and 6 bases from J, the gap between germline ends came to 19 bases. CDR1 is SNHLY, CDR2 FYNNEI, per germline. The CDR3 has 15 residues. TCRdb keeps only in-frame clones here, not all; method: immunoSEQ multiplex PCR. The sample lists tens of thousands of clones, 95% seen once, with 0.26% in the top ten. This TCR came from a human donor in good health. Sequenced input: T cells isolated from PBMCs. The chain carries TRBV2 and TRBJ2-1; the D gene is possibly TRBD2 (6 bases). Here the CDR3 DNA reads TGTGCCAGCACCCAGGTTCTAGCGAGGGGCAATGAGCAGTTCTTC. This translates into CASTQVLARGNEQFF.